Presented here are 10 T cell receptor beta chains from one specimen sequenced in a study of blood T cells in healthy people across ages. Then a second PCR, running roughly 6 to 12 cycles, was carried out with a sample-barcoded 5' primer and a J-beta primer mix. Each CDR3 protein is one row after TCRdb ran MiXCR on the 5' RACE reads. The sample shows 630,000 or so distinct CDR3 sequences, approximately 31% of them seen only once. Specimen: blood. The receptors were sampled from an elderly woman in good health.

At least ten counts were recorded for this clonotype. The genes are TRBV12-3 or TRBV12-4 and TRBJ2-3; unclear D gene. This CDR3 has 15 residues. Trimming pared 3 bases from V and 2 bases from J, leaving 12 bases between. CDR3 sequence reads: CASSFTGPDTDTQYF. The CDR3 DNA follows: TGTGCCAGCAGTTTTACTGGCCCAGACACAGATACGCAGTATTTT.

A note on this clonotype: Given a much more abundant clone one base away, this may be a read error. This chain joins TRBV21-1 and TRBJ2-1; TRBD1, the table's D call, lacks a check against the DNA. TRBV21-1 is a recognized pseudogene. CDR3 length: 16 residues. This chain's CDR3 is CASSKEGFGQVYEQFF. Written as DNA, the CDR3 is TGTGCCAGCAGCAAAGAGGGGTTTGGACAGGTCTACGAGCAGTTCTTC.

This rearrangement joins TRBV11-2 to TRBJ2-5; 9 bases fit TRBD1. The last part of the DNA fits TRBJ2-7 better; the J call may be wrong. The CDR3 contains 14 residues. Germline V lookup: CDR1 SGHAT, CDR2 FQNNGV. The CDR3 loop is CASKPGQGSGEQYF. For the CDR3, the DNA is TGTGCCAGCAAACCGGGACAGGGATCCGGCGAGCAGTACTTC.

The chain recombines TRBV5-1 with TRBJ2-3; 7 bases are a match to TRBD2. Losses at the gene ends were 4 bases for V and 1 base for J; bases not matched to a gene: 6. The CDR3 consists of 15 residues. Looked up from germline, CDR1 is SGHRS and CDR2 is YFSETQ. This CDR3 reads CASSPRGVGTDTQYF. The CDR3 region has the DNA TGCGCCAGCAGCCCACGGGGGGTTGGCACAGATACGCAGTATTTT.

This clonotype has a count of ten or more. The chain combines TRBV12-3 or TRBV12-4 with TRBJ2-7; 7 bases are a match to TRBD1. The junction had 14 bases not matched to a gene; V was cut back by 6 bases and J by 3 bases. CDR3 size: 16 residues. The CDR3 loop reads CASRGGAGRGLYEQYF. The CDR3, as DNA: TGTGCCAGCAGAGGGGGCGCTGGTAGAGGACTCTACGAGCAGTACTTC.

With regard to this clonotype: A much bigger clone sits one base away, suggesting this may be a read error. The chain is built from TRBV7-8 and TRBJ2-7; D is uncertain. The CDR3 is 10 residues long. The V end was cut by 7 bases, the J end by 7 bases, with 8 bases between. CDR1 and CDR2 (germline): SGHVS, FQNEAQ. CDR3 nucleotides: TGTGCCAGCACCCTCAATGAGCAGTACTTC. Its protein product is CASTLNEQYF.

This sequence joins TRBV21-1 and TRBJ2-4. TRBV21-1 is a pseudogene segment. The CDR3 runs to 16 residues. This CDR3 is CASSKERSRIANIQYF. CDR3 bases: TGTGCCAGCAGCAAAGAGCGGAGTAGGATTGCGAACATTCAGTACTTC.

V is TRBV20-1 and J is TRBJ1-2; no firm D call. This CDR3 spans 13 amino acids. Germline V gene sequence: CDR1 DFQATT, CDR2 SNEGSKA (reference sequence). The V gene lost 3 bases and the J gene lost 4 bases, with 12 bases spanning the gap. The CDR3 DNA follows: TGCAGTGCTAGCTTAAGCCATGGCTATGGCTACACCTTC. This sequence encodes CSASLSHGYGYTF.

This clonotype was seen repeatedly, ten times or more. The chain links TRBV5-1 to TRBJ2-7; D perhaps matches TRBD2 (6 bases). CDR3 length: 14 amino acids. Trimming took 5 bases from V and 1 from J, leaving 13 bases between them. The germline gives CDR1 SGHRS, CDR2 YFSETQ. CDR3 sequence: CASRNPGDSYEQYF. DNA of the CDR3: TGCGCCAGCAGGAACCCGGGAGATTCCTACGAGCAGTACTTC.

This clonotype came up many times. V and J are TRBV6-6 and TRBJ2-1, with D unresolved. Germline-derived CDR1 and CDR2 are MNHNY and SVGAGI (reference sequence). V lost 5 bases to trimming and J lost 0 bases, with 11 bases between them. This CDR3 comprises 15 residues. CDR3 in DNA: TGTGCCAGCAGTCAAACACTGAGCTCCTACAATGAGCAGTTCTTC. Translating it yields CASSQTLSSYNEQFF.